The 14 T cell receptor beta chains below were found in one sample sequenced in a study of identical twins. TCRdb fed the 5' RACE reads into MiXCR, producing one record per CDR3 protein. The table includes about 150,000 distinct CDR3 sequences, 3.5% detected once. Sequenced material: memory T cells sorted from blood. These receptors all come from a man younger than 30 in good health.

This clonotype was counted many times. The chain has TRBV19 and TRBJ2-5; TRBD2 agrees at 7 bases. The CDR3 contains 13 residues. Germline trimming cut 3 bases from V and 4 bases from J; bases unmatched to any gene: 2. Per the germline V gene, CDR1 is LNHDA and CDR2 is SQIVND (reference sequence). DNA for the CDR3: TGTGCCAGTAGTATGGGGAGGGCAGAGACCCAGTACTTC. It translates to CASSMGRAETQYF.

This clonotype was counted ten times or more. This chain uses TRBV6-1 with TRBJ2-1; TRBD2 matches at 13 bases. V dropped 5 bases and J dropped 12; count of bases not matched to a gene: 10. This CDR3 contains 15 residues. Germline CDR1 is MNHNS and CDR2 is SASEGT. CDR3 coding DNA: TGTGCCAGCAGTCCCGGACTAGCGGGAGCCACCACGCAGTTCTTC. It specifies CASSPGLAGATTQFF.

This clonotype has a count of ten or more. The rearrangement uses TRBV5-1 and TRBJ2-2, with TRBD2 matching over 7 bases. Germline lookup yields CDR1 SGHRS and CDR2 YFSETQ. The CDR3 consists of 16 residues. The V gene end was trimmed by 2 bases and the J gene end by 2 bases; junction bases not matched to a gene: 6. The CDR3 nucleotides read TGCGCCAGCAGCTTCCTGCCTAGCGGTAACACCGGGGAGCTGTTTTTT. Its protein product is CASSFLPSGNTGELFF.

This clonotype has ten or more counts. The CDR3 bases are TGTGCCAGCAGCGCCGGACTAGCCGACACCTACGAGCAGTACTTC. This sequence encodes CASSAGLADTYEQYF. This chain joins TRBV9 and TRBJ2-7; 8 positions match TRBD2. The CDR3 contains 15 residues. Trimming removed 3 bases from V and 2 bases from J; junction bases left unmatched: 7. The V gene's germline CDR1 is SGDLS and CDR2 YYNGEE.

This clonotype has a count of ten or more. The chain is built from TRBV12-3 or TRBV12-4 and TRBJ1-3; D may be TRBD1 (5 bases). The CDR3 length is 13 residues. Trimming stripped 4 bases from V and 5 bases from J, with 9 bases between. The CDR3 region has the DNA TGTGCCAGCAGTTCGCCAGGGCGAAACACCATATATTTT. It is translated as CASSSPGRNTIYF.

This clonotype was counted at least ten times. V and J are TRBV20-1 and TRBJ2-7, with 10 bases aligning to TRBD1. Losses at the gene ends were 6 bases for V and 3 bases for J; bases not matched to a gene: 8. This CDR3 spans 14 amino acids. Germline V gives CDR1 DFQATT, CDR2 SNEGSKA (reference sequence). As DNA, the CDR3 is TGCAGTGCAACGGACAGGGGGAACGACTACGAGCAGTACTTC. Encoded protein: CSATDRGNDYEQYF.

This clonotype was seen repeatedly, ten times or more. The chain recombines TRBV4-2 with TRBJ2-7, with a tentative D call TRBD2 (6 bases). Germline V CDR1 and CDR2: LGHNA, YNFKEQ. This CDR3 is 16 amino acids long. Trimming cost V 2 bases and J 2 bases, with 16 bases left between them. This CDR3 is CASSQSPGERTYEQYF. Here the CDR3 DNA reads TGTGCCAGCAGCCAAAGTCCGGGGGAGCGAACCTACGAGCAGTACTTC.

This clonotype was recorded many times. The chain combines TRBV7-2 with TRBJ2-4; D is unclear. Trimming removed 5 bases at V and 0 bases at J, with 8 bases between. CDR1 is SGHTA, CDR2 FQGNSA, per germline. The CDR3 spans 14 residues. The CDR3 loop is CASSPRLAKNIQYF. The DNA for the CDR3 is TGTGCCAGCAGCCCCCGACTAGCCAAAAACATTCAGTACTTC.

This clonotype occurred many times. The V call is TRBV24-1, the J call TRBJ2-1; the match to TRBD2 covers 11 bases. V lost 4 bases and J lost 2; bases outside the gene matches: 6. Per the germline V gene, CDR1 is KGHDR and CDR2 is SFDVKD. The CDR3 consists of 17 residues. As DNA, the CDR3 is TGTGCCACCAGTGACCCGGGACTAGCGGCTCCCTACAATGAGCAGTTCTTC. The encoded protein is CATSDPGLAAPYNEQFF.

The chain employs TRBV24-1 and TRBJ2-7; D is unresolved. V was trimmed by 4 bases and J by 0 bases, leaving 9 bases between them. The CDR3 runs to 14 residues. Germline V gene sequence: CDR1 KGHDR, CDR2 SFDVKD. This CDR3 is CATSDPTASYEQYF. DNA of the CDR3: TGTGCCACCAGTGACCCGACGGCCTCCTACGAGCAGTACTTC.

This clonotype was counted between two and nine times. The chain recombines TRBV14 with TRBJ2-5, with D maybe TRBD1 (6 bases). Trimming took 4 bases from V and 2 from J, leaving 17 bases between them. This CDR3 has 16 amino acids. CDR1 and CDR2 (germline): SGHDN, FVKESK. CDR3 sequence: CASSPKADSLQETQYF. CDR3 nucleotides: TGTGCCAGCAGCCCGAAGGCGGACAGCTTACAAGAGACCCAGTACTTC.

This sequence joins TRBV12-3 or TRBV12-4 and TRBJ2-1; TRBD2 matches 9 bases. Losses at the gene ends were 8 bases for V and 1 base for J; bases not matched to a gene: 3. The CDR3 contains 14 residues. The CDR3: CASDSGRSYNEQFF. As DNA, the CDR3 is TGTGCCAGCGACAGCGGGAGGTCCTACAATGAGCAGTTCTTC.

This clonotype was found many times. The chain combines TRBV20-1 with TRBJ1-1, with 8 bases that match TRBD1. Trimming took 0 bases from V and 11 from J; bases not matched to a gene: 5. Germline CDR1 and CDR2: DFQATT and SNEGSKA (reference sequence). This CDR3 spans 12 amino acids. This chain's CDR3 is CSARDRGRLAFF. Here the CDR3 DNA reads TGCAGTGCTAGAGACAGGGGGCGGTTGGCTTTCTTT.

This clonotype has ten or more counts. V is TRBV29-1 and J is TRBJ2-3; 12 nucleotides match TRBD2. V shed 4 bases and J 4 bases; nucleotides not matched to a gene: 6. Germline V CDR1 and CDR2: SQVTM, ANQGSEA. The CDR3 contains 15 residues. This CDR3 reads CSVVTSGSMADTQYF. The CDR3 coding sequence is TGCAGCGTTGTGACTAGCGGGAGTATGGCAGATACGCAGTATTTT.